A single sample gave rise to the 21 T cell receptor beta chains below, sequenced in a study of cytomegalovirus exposure and HLA in healthy donors. Researchers ran the PCR with 60 Vbeta and 13 Jbeta primers. Clones were sequenced by immunoSEQ multiplex PCR, and TCRdb holds only the in-frame ones, with some missing. The sample carries about 82,000 clones, over 75% recorded once. The sequenced sample was PBMCs. The receptors stem from a man aged 50 to 60 in good health and CMV-seronegative.

About this clone: Different DNA sequences within this sample yield the same CDR3. The gene calls are TRBV28 and TRBJ1-6; D may be TRBD1 (5 bases). The CDR3 consists of 14 residues. The germline V gene encodes CDR1 MDHEN and CDR2 SYDVKM. Trimming pared 6 bases from V and 3 bases from J, leaving 9 bases between. Here the CDR3 reads CASRTANYNSPLHF. DNA for the CDR3: TGTGCCAGCAGGACAGCAAACTATAATTCACCCCTCCACTTT.

The chain recombines TRBV30 with TRBJ1-2, with TRBD1 identical over 8 bases. With V trimmed by 4 bases and J by 4 bases, 14 bases remained unmatched. Germline CDR1 GTSNPN, CDR2 SVGIG (reference sequence). The CDR3 runs to 16 residues. The chain's CDR3 is CAWTMGAGGDSYGYTF. The CDR3 nucleotides are TGTGCCTGGACGATGGGAGCAGGGGGCGACAGCTATGGCTACACCTTC.

This clone appeared a few times. No DNA is shown, since the ends of the CDR3 on it are uncertain; the CDR3 is the one TCRdb lists. The V call is TRBV21-1, the J call TRBJ2-1; TRBD1, as called in the table, went unchecked against the DNA. TRBV21-1 is deemed a pseudogene. The CDR3 region is 18 residues in length, termini included. The CDR3 sequence: CASSKVGQGNPLYNEQFF.

The chain carries TRBV2 and TRBJ2-3, with 7 bases matching TRBD2. Germline CDR1 reads SNHLY; CDR2 reads FYNNEI. The CDR3 extends over 15 amino acids. Unmatched junction bases numbered 9, after V lost 6 bases and J lost 3 bases. The CDR3 loop reads CASRGRGVETDTQYF. CDR3 nucleotide sequence: TGTGCCAGCAGGGGTCGGGGGGTTGAGACAGATACGCAGTATTTT.

This clone was seen more than once but under ten times. The V and J genes are TRBV7-3 and TRBJ2-3; weak D call: TRBD1 (6 bases). Looked up from germline, CDR1 is SGHTA and CDR2 is FQGTGA. V was pared by 5 bases and J by 5 bases, with 20 bases between. The CDR3 spans 16 residues. CDR3 nucleotides: TGTGCCAGCAGCCCTCGCCGTGGGGGCCTCGGAGATACGCAGTATTTT. Its translation is CASSPRRGGLGDTQYF.

The rearrangement links TRBV19 to TRBJ1-2, with D hard to call. Deletions cut 6 bases from V and 7 bases from J, with 21 bases between. Germline V gene lookup returns CDR1 LNHDA and CDR2 SQIVND (reference sequence). CDR3 length: 15 residues. CDR3 in amino acids: CASRPSPSIVSGYTF. The CDR3 region has the DNA TGTGCCAGTAGACCATCGCCATCTATAGTGAGTGGCTACACCTTC.

The J gene is TRBJ1-2, the V gene TRBV28; D not certain. With 3 bases removed from V and 0 bases from J, the gap between germline ends came to 5 bases. Germline-derived CDR1 and CDR2 are MDHEN and SYDVKM. The CDR3 is made up of 13 amino acids. CDR3 sequence: CASSLGPNYGYTF. For the CDR3, the DNA is TGTGCCAGCAGTTTGGGCCCTAACTATGGCTACACCTTC.

V is TRBV18 and J is TRBJ2-1, with a tentative D call TRBD2 (6 bases). CDR1 and CDR2 (germline): KGHSH, LQKENI. The ends were cut back, 1 base at V and 2 bases at J, with 9 bases in the middle. CDR3 size: 15 residues. CDR3 coding DNA: TGTGCCAGCTCACCACTTGCGGGACCCTACAATGAGCAGTTCTTC. Its protein product is CASSPLAGPYNEQFF.

The genes are TRBV27 and TRBJ1-5; D unclear. The germline V gene encodes CDR1 MNHEY and CDR2 SMNVEV (reference sequence). The CDR3 length is 15 residues. V shed 2 bases and J shed 2 bases, with 10 bases lying between them. DNA for the CDR3: TGTGCCAGCAGTTTAGAGCGGCGGGGCAATCAGCCCCAGCATTTT. The encoded protein is CASSLERRGNQPQHF.

This chain connects TRBV4-3 to TRBJ2-3, with D unresolved. The CDR3 totals 14 residues. CDR1 and CDR2 from the germline V gene are LGHNA and YSLEER. The ends were cut back, 1 base at V and 5 bases at J, with 10 bases in the middle. CDR3 sequence (DNA): TGCGCCAGCAGCCAAGGTTCAAGCTTAGATACGCAGTATTTT. It yields the protein CASSQGSSLDTQYF.

This clone was detected a few times. The junction differs from germline at one of its ends, possibly a read error. Written as DNA, the CDR3 is TGTGCCAGCTCGCCACCGGGACAGGGGGCCTCTGGAAACACCATATATTTT. The encoded protein is CASSPPGQGASGNTIYF. The chain joins TRBV18 to TRBJ1-3; TRBD1 matches at 12 bases. Per germline, CDR1 KGHSH and CDR2 LQKENI. The CDR3 runs 17 residues.

The chain is built from TRBV9 and TRBJ2-7; D gene ambiguous. Between the trimmed V and J ends, which lost 0 bases and 0 bases, there was a span of 10 bases. Germline V gene data show CDR1 as SGDLS and CDR2 as YYNGEE. The CDR3 totals 15 residues. CDR3 bases: TGTGCCAGCAGCGTAGGGCCGCCTCCCTCCTACGAGCAGTACTTC. It specifies CASSVGPPPSYEQYF.

The gene calls are TRBV18 and TRBJ2-3, with unresolved D. Germline assignment: CDR1 KGHSH and CDR2 LQKENI. CDR3 size: 13 residues. The V and J ends lost 2 bases and 0 bases respectively, with 3 bases between them. The CDR3 is CASSPSSTDTQYF. The CDR3 DNA reads TGTGCCAGCTCACCATCTAGCACAGATACGCAGTATTTT.

The rearrangement uses TRBV6-1 and TRBJ1-2; weak D call: TRBD1 (6 bases). CDR3 length: 15 amino acids. Per the germline V gene, CDR1 is MNHNS and CDR2 is SASEGT. V lost 4 bases and J lost 5, with 17 bases in between. CDR3 loop: CASSGGGWGLYGYTF. DNA of the CDR3: TGTGCCAGCAGTGGGGGCGGTTGGGGGCTATATGGCTACACCTTC.

This chain uses TRBV29-1 with TRBJ2-2; TRBD1 aligns across 7 bases. The CDR3 is 13 amino acids. Germline V gene lookup returns CDR1 SQVTM and CDR2 ANQGSEA. V was pared by 3 bases and J by 4 bases, with 2 bases of the junction left unmatched. CDR3 nucleotide sequence: TGCAGCGTTGACAGGGGGAGCACCGGGGAGCTGTTTTTT. Protein product: CSVDRGSTGELFF.

Notes on this clone: Relative to the germline gene, one junction end is altered; a read error may explain this. The chain links TRBV11-2 to TRBJ1-5; the match to TRBD1 covers 10 bases. CDR1 and CDR2 from the germline V gene are SGHAT and FQNNGV. CDR3 length equals 14 residues. DNA for the CDR3: TGTGCCAGCAGCATAGACAGGGGGCGTCAGCCCCAGCATTTT. The encoded protein is CASSIDRGRQPQHF.

This clone occurred a few times. J is TRBJ2-2 and V is TRBV4-1; maybe TRBD2 (6 bases). The length of the CDR3 is 16 residues. V lost 6 bases to trimming and J lost 1 base, with 15 bases between them. The germline V gene has CDR1 MGHRA and CDR2 YSYEKL. The CDR3 is CASSPRAGLNTGELFF. The CDR3 region has the DNA TGCGCCAGCAGTCCTCGAGCGGGTCTGAACACCGGGGAGCTGTTTTTT.

This clone is labeled medium-sized (0.01 to 0.1%). Other DNA sequences within the sample encode an identical CDR3. The chain has TRBV9 and TRBJ2-1, with 12 bases matching TRBD2. Per the germline V gene, CDR1 is SGDLS and CDR2 is YYNGEE. V was clipped by 3 bases and J by 6 bases; unmatched bases: 4. The CDR3 consists of 15 residues. CDR3 nucleotide sequence: TGTGCCAGCAGCGCTAGCGGGGGGGCGGGCAATGAGCAGTTCTTC. Its translation is CASSASGGAGNEQFF.

This chain joins TRBV30 and TRBJ2-3, with 7 bases matching TRBD2. Germline V gene sequence: CDR1 GTSNPN, CDR2 SVGIG (reference sequence). J was trimmed by 6 bases and V by 2 bases; bases with no gene match: 14. CDR3 length: 16 amino acids. Here the CDR3 DNA reads TGTGCCTGGAGTTCAGGCCGCGCTAGCGGCGTGGATACGCAGTATTTT. Protein: CAWSSGRASGVDTQYF. The full variable domain, completed using reference TRBV30 and TRBJ2-3, is SQTIHQWPATLVQPVGSPLSLECTVEGTSNPNLYWYRQAAGRGLQLLFYSVGIGQISSEVPQNLSASRPQDRQFILSSKKLLLSDSGFYLCAWSSGRASGVDTQYFGPGTRLTVL.

The chain has TRBV5-1 and TRBJ2-2; 15 bases are shared with TRBD2. CDR3 size: 16 residues. Per germline, CDR1 SGHRS and CDR2 YFSETQ. V trimming: 2 bases; J trimming: 6 bases; junction bases outside the gene matches: 2. CDR3 region: CASSFGLAGGPGELFF. The CDR3 DNA reads TGCGCCAGCAGCTTTGGACTAGCGGGGGGGCCCGGGGAGCTGTTTTTT. The whole variable domain, remainder taken from reference TRBV5-1 and TRBJ2-2, is KAGVTQTPRYLIKTRGQQVTLSCSPISGHRSVSWYQQTPGQGLQFLFEYFSETQRNKGNFPGRFSGRQFSNSRSEMNVSTLELGDSALYLCASSFGLAGGPGELFFGEGSRLTVL.

The CDR3: CASTPGQGSYEQYF. CDR3 sequence (DNA): TGTGCCAGCACCCCGGGACAGGGGTCCTACGAGCAGTACTTC. The V gene is TRBV28, the J gene TRBJ2-7; 10 nucleotides line up with TRBD1. The germline V gene has CDR1 MDHEN and CDR2 SYDVKM. The V gene end was trimmed by 7 bases and the J gene end by 1 base; junction bases not matched to a gene: 4. This CDR3 region has 14 residues.